This note documents a single TCR beta chain sequence. This record comes from a study of blood T cell repertoires in COVID-19. Overall study context: Acute and convalescent COVID-19 specimens originated in the United States, Italy and Spain.

Original processing methods: Quantification of nucleated cells was approximated via reference gene primer amplification. Clones were read by immunoSEQ multiplex PCR, and TCRdb kept only the in-frame ones, dropping some. D and trimming come from the DNA, and the V and J calls and clone size come from that table. Seen here are tens of thousands of clones, 90% observed once, and the top ten hold 4% to 6%. Germline CDR1 and CDR2: SGHAT and FQNNGV. CDR3 length: 17 amino acids. Trimming cost V 1 base and J 3 bases; bases outside gene matches: 8. The clonotype originates from a human donor in a cohort sampled during active COVID-19. Sequenced: peripheral blood. This rearrangement joins TRBV11-2 to TRBJ2-7, with 11 bases identical to TRBD2. The CDR3 DNA reads TGTGCCAGCAGCTTAGCCGGGACTAGCGGCCTCTTCTACGAGCAGTACTTC. Translation gives CASSLAGTSGLFYEQYF.